This is a list of T cell receptor beta chains from one sample in a study of cytomegalovirus exposure and HLA in healthy donors. Libraries were prepared by immunoSEQ multiplex PCR; TCRdb keeps only in-frame clonotypes and omits some of them. The sample records 150,000 to 200,000 clones, 78% being singletons. The specimen sequenced was PBMCs. The receptor source for this set is a woman between 45 and 60 years old in good health and CMV-seropositive. CDR3s include the opening cysteine and the closing phenylalanine or tryptophan. D genes are given only for firm matches. Expanded clones get a size class; other rows say once, few or many, or leave the size out.

TRBJ2-7	15	.	TRBD2	TRBV5-1	CASSYTGTSGYEQYF	TGCGCCAGCAGCTATACCGGGACTAGCGGCTACGAGCAGTACTTC
TRBJ1-1	14	.	.	TRBV29-1	CSVEDPGVNTEAFF	TGCAGCGTTGAAGACCCAGGGGTGAACACTGAAGCTTTCTTT
TRBJ2-1	12	.	.	TRBV10-3	CAISNPNSEQFF	TGTGCCATCAGTAACCCCAACAGTGAGCAGTTCTTC
TRBJ2-4	15	once	.	TRBV14	CASSQESAAKNIQYF	TGTGCCAGCAGCCAAGAAAGCGCGGCCAAAAACATTCAGTACTTC
TRBJ2-3	16	.	TRBD1	TRBV6-1	CASSERQTGVTDTQYF	TGTGCCAGCAGTGAACGACAGACAGGGGTCACAGATACGCAGTATTTT
TRBJ2-2	15	.	TRBD1	TRBV6-5	CASSPQGTNTGELFF	TGTGCCAGCAGCCCACAGGGGACGAACACCGGGGAGCTGTTTTTT
TRBJ2-5	14	.	TRBD2	TRBV7-9	CATDSGGLLETQYF	TGTGCCACCGATAGCGGGGGCCTACTCGAGACCCAGTACTTC
TRBJ2-1	19	few	TRBD2	TRBV11-2	CASSRTYTGLAGSYNEQFF	TGTGCCAGCAGCCGCACCTACACCGGACTAGCGGGGTCATACAATGAGCAGTTCTTC
TRBJ1-4	14	.	.	TRBV6-1	CASSRTGGLEKLFF	TGTGCCAGCAGTCGTACCGGGGGGCTCGAAAAACTGTTTTTT
TRBJ2-1	10	.	.	TRBV19	CASSRGFGFF	TGTGCCAGTTCGCGGGGTTTTGGGTTCTTC
TRBJ2-1	14	.	.	TRBV9	CASSPRTAYNEQFF	TGTGCCAGCAGCCCGAGGACAGCCTACAATGAGCAGTTCTTC